This paragraph reports one TCR beta chain. V dropped 6 bases and J dropped 3; count of bases not matched to a gene: 9. Germline V lookup: CDR1 LNHDA, CDR2 SQIVND (reference sequence). The CDR3 has 15 residues. This sample was included in a study of blood T cell repertoires in COVID-19. Study in general: Acute and convalescent COVID-19 samples came from the United States, Italy and Spain. T cells, B-cell-depleted T cells, or PBMCs supplied cDNA or gDNA.

Per the authors' pipeline: Reference gene primers were amplified, and this amplification served to estimate nucleated cell counts. Only in-frame clones appear in the TCRdb table, and some are missing; sequencing was by immunoSEQ multiplex PCR. V and J calls and clone size are copied from that table; D and trimming were computed from the DNA. The sample records a few hundred thousand clones, over 75% being singletons. Sequencing used peripheral blood. The rearrangement joins TRBV19 to TRBJ1-1; 8 nucleotides line up with TRBD1. This clonotype was obtained from a human donor in a cohort sampled during active COVID-19. The CDR3 sequence is CASSYPDRGHTEAFF. CDR3 bases: TGTGCCAGTAGCTACCCTGACAGGGGACACACTGAAGCTTTCTTT.